Following are 26 T cell receptor beta chains from one sample sequenced in a study of T cell responses to AZD1222 COVID-19 vaccine. Sequencing used immunoSEQ multiplex PCR; TCRdb keeps in-frame clones, though not all of them. The table shows 68,000 or so clones, with approximately 80% occurring only once. Sequences were derived from peripheral blood, sampled on day 0 of AZD1222 vaccination. The source of these receptors is an adult in good health.

This clone appeared a single time. The chain combines TRBV5-1 with TRBJ2-5; D possibly corresponds to TRBD2 (6 bases). The CDR3 extends over 16 amino acids. The germline V gene has CDR1 SGHRS and CDR2 YFSETQ. Between the trimmed V and J ends, which lost 4 bases and 5 bases, there was a span of 21 bases. The CDR3 DNA follows: TGCGCCAGCAGCCGGTTGGCTAGTGGGGCGGGGGAGACCCAGTACTTC. Amino acid sequence: CASSRLASGAGETQYF.

The chain couples TRBV7-9 to TRBJ2-3; TRBD1 aligns across 11 bases. Germline CDR1 SEHNR, CDR2 FQNEAQ (reference sequence). CDR3 length: 16 amino acids. Trimming took 5 bases from V and 1 from J; bases not matched to a gene: 5. The CDR3 sequence is CASSRGTGGGTDTQYF. The DNA of the CDR3 is TGTGCCAGCAGCCGAGGGACAGGGGGAGGCACAGATACGCAGTATTTT.

This chain joins TRBV11-2 and TRBJ2-3; D is unresolved. CDR1 and CDR2 (germline): SGHAT, FQNNGV. Trimming removed 5 bases at V and 11 bases at J, with 8 bases between. This CDR3 region has 10 residues. In DNA form, the CDR3 reads TGTGCCAGCAGCCTCCGAATGCAGTATTTT. It is translated as CASSLRMQYF. The whole variable domain, remainder taken from reference TRBV11-2 and TRBJ2-3, is EAGVAQSPRYKIIEKRQSVAFWCNPISGHATLYWYQQILGQGPKLLIQFQNNGVVDDSQLPKDRFSAERLKGVDSTLKIQPAKLEDSAVYLCASSLRMQYFGPGTRLTVL.

V and J are TRBV12-3 or TRBV12-4 and TRBJ2-1, with D possibly TRBD1 on 5 matching bases. The V and J ends lost 6 bases and 10 bases respectively, with 13 bases between them. The CDR3 length is 12 residues. The CDR3 DNA is TGTGCCAGCAGCCCTGACAGAGGAGAGCAGTTCTTC. Encoded protein: CASSPDRGEQFF.

The chain carries TRBV10-3 and TRBJ1-1; 7 bases agree with TRBD1. The germline V gene encodes CDR1 ENHRY and CDR2 SYGVKD. V shed 2 bases and J 6 bases; nucleotides not matched to a gene: 9. This CDR3 contains 15 residues. In DNA form, the CDR3 reads TGTGCCATCAGTGAGGAGTCAGGGGGACGGTCTGAAGCTTTCTTT. It is translated as CAISEESGGRSEAFF.

The chain joins TRBV4-3 to TRBJ1-2; 7 bases are shared with TRBD1. The germline V gene encodes CDR1 LGHNA and CDR2 YSLEER. J was trimmed by 2 bases and V by 8 bases; bases with no gene match: 11. This CDR3 comprises 15 residues. The CDR3 is CASSGPGQINYGYTF. CDR3 sequence (DNA): TGCGCCAGCTCCGGGCCGGGACAGATAAACTATGGCTACACCTTC.

The J gene is TRBJ1-3, the V gene TRBV19; D is ambiguous. The CDR3 covers 13 residues. Germline lookup yields CDR1 LNHDA and CDR2 SQIVND (reference sequence). V lost 7 bases and J lost 4, with 11 bases in between. The CDR3 sequence is CASTFSRGNTIYF. CDR3 coding DNA: TGTGCCAGTACCTTCTCGAGGGGAAACACCATATATTTT.

The chain has TRBV30 and TRBJ1-5; D possibly corresponds to TRBD1 (5 bases). Between the trimmed V and J ends, which lost 5 bases and 5 bases, there was a span of 10 bases. CDR1 is GTSNPN and CDR2 is SVGIG in the germline V gene (reference sequence). The CDR3 loop spans 12 amino acids. CDR3 DNA sequence: TGTGCCTGGGATGGGGGACATCAGCCCCAGCATTTT. Its protein product is CAWDGGHQPQHF.

This sequence joins TRBV5-1 and TRBJ2-5; either TRBD1 or TRBD2 may supply D (5 bases each). There are 15 residues in the CDR3. With 1 base removed from V and 2 bases from J, the gap between germline ends came to 12 bases. Germline V gene data show CDR1 as SGHRS and CDR2 as YFSETQ. In DNA, the CDR3 is TGCGCCAGCAGCTTGATGGGACGGGTACAAGAGACCCAGTACTTC. Its protein is CASSLMGRVQETQYF.

This clone was seen once. The chain employs TRBV19 and TRBJ2-3; 7 bases are shared with TRBD2. This CDR3 contains 16 residues. CDR1 and CDR2 from the germline V gene are LNHDA and SQIVND (reference sequence). Trimming took 7 bases from V and 3 from J; bases not matched to a gene: 13. The CDR3 loop is CASTPDYGGGTDTQYF. In DNA form, the CDR3 reads TGTGCCAGTACCCCGGACTATGGGGGGGGGACAGATACGCAGTATTTT.

The J gene is TRBJ2-5, the V gene TRBV3-1 (or the pseudogene TRBV3-2); 9 positions match TRBD2. Germline-derived CDR1 and CDR2 are LGHDT and YNNKEL (reference sequence). The CDR3 extends over 15 amino acids. The V gene end was trimmed by 4 bases and the J gene end by 2 bases; junction bases not matched to a gene: 5. The CDR3 DNA reads TGTGCCAGCAGCCCCCTAGCGGGGTCACAAGAGACCCAGTACTTC. It specifies CASSPLAGSQETQYF.

A few counts support this clone. V is TRBV10-3 and J is TRBJ1-2, with D maybe TRBD1 (5 bases). The CDR3 has 14 amino acids. Per germline, CDR1 ENHRY and CDR2 SYGVKD. V was clipped by 3 bases and J by 5 bases, with 13 bases between them. CDR3 DNA sequence: TGTGCCATCAGTGATTCCGGGGGGGGATATGGCTACACCTTC. Protein: CAISDSGGGYGYTF.

The V gene is TRBV18, the J gene TRBJ1-4, with 7 bases aligning to TRBD1. There are 14 residues in the CDR3. J gave up 6 bases and V 6 bases, and 7 bases lay outside the gene matches. CDR1 KGHSH and CDR2 LQKENI come from the germline V gene. DNA of the CDR3: TGTGCCAGCTCTCAAGACAGGGTACATGAAAAACTGTTTTTT. This gives the protein CASSQDRVHEKLFF.

This clone has just one count. V gene TRBV13 combines with J gene TRBJ2-2, with 10 bases aligning to TRBD1. Germline V gives CDR1 PRHDT, CDR2 FYEKMQ (reference sequence). Germline trimming cut 5 bases from V and 2 bases from J; bases unmatched to any gene: 17. The CDR3 contains 20 residues. CDR3 region: CASSLIGWDRGGGNTGELFF. The CDR3 DNA sequence: TGTGCCAGCAGCCTGATAGGTTGGGACAGGGGTGGCGGAAACACCGGGGAGCTGTTTTTT.

J is TRBJ2-2 and V is TRBV11-2; D gene uncertain. V was shortened by 5 bases and J by 7 bases, with 8 bases between the two germline ends. Germline V lookup: CDR1 SGHAT, CDR2 FQNNGV. The CDR3 is made up of 12 amino acids. The CDR3 spells CASSQGIGELFF. CDR3 nucleotide sequence: TGTGCCAGCAGCCAAGGCATCGGGGAGCTGTTTTTT.

This rearrangement joins TRBV5-6 to TRBJ2-1, with D uncertain. Germline V lookup: CDR1 SGHDT, CDR2 YYEEEE. Deletions cut 5 bases from V and 9 bases from J, with 12 bases between. The CDR3 extends over 12 amino acids. The CDR3 DNA follows: TGTGCCAGCAGGGTATGGGTGGGTGAGCAGTTCTTC. It translates to CASRVWVGEQFF.

This clone was counted a few times. At the DNA level, this CDR3 is encoded by other sequences in the same sample as well. The chain recombines TRBV18 with TRBJ1-5; D is ambiguous. The V gene lost 3 bases and the J gene lost 3 bases, with 6 bases spanning the gap. Looked up from germline, CDR1 is KGHSH and CDR2 is LQKENI. The CDR3 has 13 residues. The CDR3 DNA reads TGTGCCAGCTCACCTGGGCCCAATCAGCCCCAGCATTTT. It translates to CASSPGPNQPQHF. The full variable domain, completed using reference TRBV18 and TRBJ1-5, is NAGVMQNPRHLVRRRGQEARLRCSPMKGHSHVYWYRQLPEEGLKFMVYLQKENIIDESGMPKERFSAEFPKEGPSILRIQQVVRGDSAAYFCASSPGPNQPQHFGDGTRLSIL.

A single count supports this clone. The V gene is TRBV2, the J gene TRBJ1-5, with D unresolved. The CDR3 extends over 14 amino acids. Germline CDR1 is SNHLY and CDR2 is FYNNEI. Trimming removed 2 bases from V and 2 bases from J, with 7 bases in between. CDR3 in amino acids: CASSEFQGNQPQHF. The CDR3 bases are TGTGCCAGCAGTGAATTCCAGGGCAATCAGCCCCAGCATTTT.

This clone was counted a few times. This chain connects TRBV7-9 to TRBJ2-2; D remains ambiguous. V lost 4 bases and J lost 0, with 9 bases in between. Germline-derived CDR1 and CDR2 are SEHNR and FQNEAQ (reference sequence). The CDR3 covers 15 residues. The CDR3 spells CASSSWMANTGELFF. The CDR3 nucleotides read TGTGCCAGCAGCTCCTGGATGGCGAACACCGGGGAGCTGTTTTTT.

J is TRBJ1-1 and V is TRBV2, with unresolved D. With 6 bases removed from V and 1 base from J, the gap between germline ends came to 12 bases. The CDR3 contains 14 residues. Germline V gives CDR1 SNHLY, CDR2 FYNNEI. The CDR3 coding sequence is TGTGCCAGCAGGTCGAACGATCCGAACACTGAAGCTTTCTTT. It is translated as CASRSNDPNTEAFF.

The CDR3 is CASRAGTGGNEQFF. The CDR3 region has the DNA TGTGCCAGCCGGGCCGGGACGGGGGGCAATGAGCAGTTCTTC. V and J are TRBV6-5 and TRBJ2-1; 7 bases align to TRBD2. Germline V gene data show CDR1 as MNHEY and CDR2 as SVGAGI. This CDR3 spans 14 amino acids. V was clipped by 8 bases and J by 6 bases; unmatched bases: 10.

The genes are TRBV19 and TRBJ2-1, with 9 bases matching TRBD1. The CDR3 loop spans 18 amino acids. Germline trimming cut 7 bases from V and 3 bases from J; bases unmatched to any gene: 16. Germline V lookup: CDR1 LNHDA, CDR2 SQIVND (reference sequence). The CDR3 is CASKPDRGPFASYNEQFF. The CDR3 nucleotides read TGTGCCAGTAAGCCGGACAGGGGACCCTTCGCCAGCTACAATGAGCAGTTCTTC.

This rearrangement joins TRBV28 to TRBJ2-7, with D possibly matching TRBD1 (5 bases). The V gene's germline CDR1 is MDHEN and CDR2 SYDVKM. Between the trimmed V and J ends, which lost 8 bases and 3 bases, there was a span of 20 bases. This CDR3 comprises 15 residues. The DNA of the CDR3 is TGTGCCAGCCTCCCTGCAGGGCTGGAAGTCTACGAGCAGTACTTC. This translates into CASLPAGLEVYEQYF.

The genes are TRBV11-1 and TRBJ1-6; no firm D call. Germline V gene lookup returns CDR1 SGHAT and CDR2 FQDESV (reference sequence). The CDR3 covers 13 residues. Trimming took off 1 base at V and 10 bases at J, with 8 bases between the two ends. CDR3 nucleotide sequence: TGTGCCAGCAGCTTAGAGGAGGGCTCACCCCTCCACTTT. Its translation: CASSLEEGSPLHF.

The chain carries TRBV2 and TRBJ2-1, with TRBD1 matching over 8 bases. Germline-derived CDR1 and CDR2 are SNHLY and FYNNEI. The CDR3 has 15 amino acids. J lost 0 bases, V lost 8 bases, and 6 bases had no gene match. The CDR3 DNA follows: TGTGCCAGCTCACGGACAGGGAGCTCCTACAATGAGCAGTTCTTC. Its translation is CASSRTGSSYNEQFF.

V gene TRBV6-6 combines with J gene TRBJ1-1; the D is unclear. The CDR3 loop spans 16 amino acids. V lost 0 bases and J lost 1, with 12 bases in between. Per the germline V gene, CDR1 is MNHNY and CDR2 is SVGAGI (reference sequence). This CDR3 is CASSYSLDGPNTEAFF. The DNA for the CDR3 is TGTGCCAGCAGTTACTCGTTGGACGGACCGAACACTGAAGCTTTCTTT.